The 4 T cell receptor beta chains given below trace back to one sample, sequenced in a study of T cell repertoires in cytomegalovirus infection. The antigens these receptors bind are not known. MiXCR, applied by TCRdb to the reads, yields one record per CDR3 protein. The sample lists about 830,000 distinct CDR3 sequences; roughly 33% were seen once. The sample was cultured CD8+ T cells from PBMCs, taken from culture after CMV antigen stimulation. Receptor source: a human donor in good health (CMV status not recorded). Some clones in this sample may be carry-over from other donors' samples.

The J gene is TRBJ1-4, the V gene TRBV7-6; D possibly corresponds to TRBD1 (6 bases). CDR3 length: 15 residues. The V gene lost 5 bases and the J gene lost 5 bases, with 15 bases spanning the gap. CDR1 is SGHVS and CDR2 is FNYEAQ in the germline V gene. The CDR3 sequence: CASSQKGQQNEKLFF. The CDR3 DNA follows: TGTGCCAGCAGCCAAAAGGGACAACAGAATGAAAAACTGTTTTTT. The full variable domain, rest sourced from reference TRBV7-6 and TRBJ1-4, is GAGVSQSPRYKVTKRGQDVALRCDPISGHVSLYWYRQALGQGPEFLTYFNYEAQQDKSGLPNDRFSAERPEGSISTLTIQRTEQRDSAMYRCASSQKGQQNEKLFFGSGTQLSVL.

J is TRBJ2-2 and V is TRBV4-1; D remains unclear. Germline V CDR1 and CDR2: MGHRA, YSYEKL. The CDR3 runs to 16 residues. Trimming took 0 bases from V and 1 from J, leaving 9 bases between them. The CDR3 DNA reads TGCGCCAGCAGCCAAGATCAGAGGAGGAACACCGGGGAGCTGTTTTTT. Its protein product is CASSQDQRRNTGELFF.

The J gene is TRBJ2-7, the V gene TRBV9; the D gene is possibly TRBD2 (5 bases). The germline gives CDR1 SGDLS, CDR2 YYNGEE. Between the trimmed V and J ends, which lost 0 bases and 0 bases, there was a span of 13 bases. The CDR3 sequence is 16 residues long. CDR3 in amino acids: CASSVEPGLSSYEQYF. Here the CDR3 DNA reads TGTGCCAGCAGCGTAGAACCTGGACTGAGCTCCTACGAGCAGTACTTC. Variable domain in full (rest from reference TRBV9 and TRBJ2-7): DSGVTQTPKHLITATGQRVTLRCSPRSGDLSVYWYQQSLDQGLQFLIQYYNGEERAKGNILERFSAQQFPDLHSELNLSSLELGDSALYFCASSVEPGLSSYEQYFGPGTRLTVT.

This chain uses TRBV19 with TRBJ2-1; D is unclear. V was cut by 3 bases and J by 5 bases, with 11 bases left in between. Germline loops: CDR1 LNHDA, CDR2 SQIVND (reference sequence). CDR3 length equals 14 residues. The CDR3 protein is CASSMGNLHNEQFF. The CDR3 DNA reads TGTGCCAGTAGTATGGGGAATTTACACAATGAGCAGTTCTTC.